This entry lists 3 T cell receptor beta chains sequenced from one sample in a study of cytomegalovirus exposure and HLA in healthy donors (dated by TCRdb to 2016 to 2017). Libraries were made using the immunoSEQ multiplex PCR assay. A mixture of 60 forward primers for TCR Vbeta segments and 13 reverse primers for TCR Jbeta segments was used in the multiplex PCR. This immuneACCESS table, as held by TCRdb, lists in-frame sequences with V and J called but not all clones. Of the missing ones, under half trace to an unresolved V gene in checked studies; the others have no known cause. The record for this sample contains approximately 38,000 clones. The top ten clones comprise roughly 9.6% of the sample. The material sequenced was PBMCs. These receptors all stem from a man aged 35-49 years in good health and CMV-seropositive.

V usage is TRBV5-1 and J usage is TRBJ2-2, with 7 bases identical to TRBD2. The ends lost 4 bases at V and 3 bases at J; junction bases unmatched: 3. Germline assignment: CDR1 SGHRS and CDR2 YFSETQ. The CDR3 runs to 14 residues. The CDR3 here is CASSGRADTGELFF. DNA for the CDR3: TGCGCCAGCAGCGGGAGGGCTGACACCGGGGAGCTGTTTTTT.

This chain uses TRBV21-1 with TRBJ1-2; the listed D gene, TRBD1, was not tested against the DNA. TRBV21-1 corresponds to a pseudogene. The CDR3 totals 14 residues. CDR3 protein: CASSTGVVLNGYTF. The CDR3 DNA reads TGTGCCAGCAGCACAGGGGTGGTCCTCAATGGCTACACCTTC.

The gene calls are TRBV11-2 and TRBJ2-5, with TRBD1 identical over 9 bases. Judging by the DNA end, TRBJ2-7 fits better; the J call may be wrong. CDR1 SGHAT and CDR2 FQNNGV come from the germline V gene. This CDR3 is built from 13 residues. CDR3 in amino acids: CASSFRQGDEQYF. The CDR3 DNA follows: TGTGCCAGCAGCTTCCGACAGGGGGACGAGCAGTACTTC.